A single sample gave rise to the 29 T cell receptor beta chains below, sequenced in a study of CD8 T cells in Susac syndrome. Random-hexamer reverse transcription was applied to roughly 0.5 to 1 ug RNA. MiXCR was run by TCRdb on the immunoSEQ multiplex PCR reads, yielding one entry per CDR3 protein. This table has 110,000 or so distinct CDR3 sequences, roughly 93% appearing once. Sample: CD4+ T cells from PBMCs. These receptors were taken from a human donor with multiple sclerosis.

The V gene is TRBV7-2, the J gene TRBJ2-7, with 7 positions matching TRBD2. The CDR3 loop spans 12 amino acids. The V gene end was trimmed by 5 bases and the J gene end by 6 bases; junction bases not matched to a gene: 4. Germline values: CDR1 SGHTA, CDR2 FQGNSA. The CDR3 region has the DNA TGTGCCAGCAGCCGGACTAGAGGCGAGCAGTACTTC. The encoded protein is CASSRTRGEQYF.

The J gene is TRBJ2-7, the V gene TRBV28; 7 bases match TRBD1. CDR3 size: 14 residues. The trim removed 6 bases at V and 6 bases at J, leaving 11 bases unmatched. The germline CDR1 and CDR2 sequences are MDHEN and SYDVKM. The CDR3: CASSPRQGAIEQYF. CDR3 nucleotide sequence: TGTGCCAGCAGCCCCCGACAGGGAGCAATCGAGCAGTACTTC.

The chain recombines TRBV18 with TRBJ1-1, with a tentative D call TRBD1 (6 bases). The CDR3 runs to 11 residues. V was cut by 6 bases and J by 8 bases, with 10 bases left in between. Germline values: CDR1 KGHSH, CDR2 LQKENI. The DNA of the CDR3 is TGTGCCAGCTCCCCAGACAGGGAAGCTTTCTTT. It yields the protein CASSPDREAFF.

The rearrangement links TRBV6-5 to TRBJ1-6; 7 bases line up with TRBD1. CDR3 length equals 15 residues. The junction had 8 bases not matched to a gene; V was cut back by 2 bases and J by 10 bases. Germline lookup yields CDR1 MNHEY and CDR2 SVGAGI. The CDR3 coding sequence is TGTGCCAGCAGTTACGAGGGCAGGGGGGTCTCACCCCTCCACTTT. It encodes CASSYEGRGVSPLHF.

This CDR3 is CASSLGQGAQETQYF. CDR3 nucleotides: TGCGCCAGCAGCTTAGGACAGGGGGCCCAAGAGACCCAGTACTTC. The chain links TRBV5-1 to TRBJ2-5, with 11 bases aligning to TRBD1. The V gene end was trimmed by 2 bases and the J gene end by 1 base; junction bases not matched to a gene: 1. The CDR3 length is 15 residues. The germline V gene encodes CDR1 SGHRS and CDR2 YFSETQ. Combining the CDR3 with reference TRBV5-1 and TRBJ2-5 gives the whole variable domain KAGVTQTPRYLIKTRGQQVTLSCSPISGHRSVSWYQQTPGQGLQFLFEYFSETQRNKGNFPGRFSGRQFSNSRSEMNVSTLELGDSALYLCASSLGQGAQETQYFGPGTRLLVL.

The CDR3 nucleotides are TGTGCCAGCAGTTCCAGGGCCACCGGGGAGCTGTTTTTT. This sequence encodes CASSSRATGELFF. The V gene is TRBV28, the J gene TRBJ2-2, with TRBD1 as a possible D gene (5 bases). CDR3 size: 13 residues. The germline V gene has CDR1 MDHEN and CDR2 SYDVKM. The V gene lost 4 bases and the J gene lost 4 bases, with 7 bases spanning the gap.

The chain carries TRBV12-3 or TRBV12-4 and TRBJ2-2; maybe TRBD1 (5 bases). Trimming shortened V by 6 bases and J by 0 bases, and 8 bases separated the two germline ends. CDR3 length: 14 residues. In DNA, the CDR3 is TGTGCCAGCAGGACACAGGCGAACACCGGGGAGCTGTTTTTT. Its protein is CASRTQANTGELFF.

The chain carries TRBV3-1 and TRBJ1-1; D is perhaps TRBD1 (6 bases). The length of the CDR3 is 12 residues. The V gene lost 2 bases and the J gene lost 10 bases, with 11 bases spanning the gap. Germline V gene lookup returns CDR1 LGHDT and CDR2 YNNKEL (reference sequence). Here the CDR3 reads CASSQSEGGAFF. The CDR3 region has the DNA TGTGCCAGCAGCCAAAGCGAGGGGGGAGCTTTCTTT.

The J gene is TRBJ1-2, the V gene TRBV5-4; D is perhaps TRBD1 (6 bases). Trimming left V 2 bases short and J 2 bases short, with 13 bases between. Per germline, CDR1 SGHNT and CDR2 YYREEE (reference sequence). The CDR3 has 15 amino acids. The CDR3 region is CASSLQGLINYGYTF. CDR3 DNA sequence: TGTGCCAGCAGCTTACAGGGTCTTATAAACTATGGCTACACCTTC. Based on the CDR3 plus reference TRBV5-4 and TRBJ1-2, the full variable domain is ETGVTQSPTHLIKTRGQQVTLRCSSQSGHNTVSWYQQALGQGPQFIFQYYREEENGRGNFPPRFSGLQFPNYSSELNVNALELDDSALYLCASSLQGLINYGYTFGSGTRLTVV.

The chain has TRBV4-1 and TRBJ2-7; 7 bases fit TRBD2. V was pared by 4 bases and J by 4 bases, with 16 bases of the junction left unmatched. The length of the CDR3 is 17 residues. CDR1 and CDR2 (germline): MGHRA, YSYEKL. DNA for the CDR3: TGCGCCAGCAGCCGAGAGGATATAGCGGGCAGTAGGTACGAGCAGTACTTC. Translation gives CASSREDIAGSRYEQYF.

The V call is TRBV27, the J call TRBJ1-1, with 10 bases aligning to TRBD1. This CDR3 is 13 amino acids long. Germline V lookup: CDR1 MNHEY, CDR2 SMNVEV (reference sequence). Trimming removed 6 bases from V and 4 bases from J; junction bases left unmatched: 2. CDR3 DNA: TGTGCCAGCAGGGACAGGGGGATCACTGAAGCTTTCTTT. Protein product: CASRDRGITEAFF.

V usage is TRBV4-1 and J usage is TRBJ1-2; D is possibly TRBD1 (6 bases). Germline V gene lookup returns CDR1 MGHRA and CDR2 YSYEKL. The CDR3 contains 15 residues. V lost 4 bases and J lost 7, with 19 bases in between. The CDR3 loop is CASSPLGRGPSGYTF. The CDR3 region has the DNA TGCGCCAGCAGCCCCCTTGGTCGGGGGCCGAGTGGCTACACCTTC.

This chain links TRBV14 with TRBJ1-6; D gene uncertain. The CDR3 runs to 17 residues. Trimming pared 3 bases from V and 0 bases from J, leaving 12 bases between. Germline V gene lookup returns CDR1 SGHDN and CDR2 FVKESK. The CDR3 DNA follows: TGTGCCAGCAGCCACACCCCGGAGGGCTCCTATAATTCACCCCTCCACTTT. Translated: CASSHTPEGSYNSPLHF. The whole variable domain, filled in from reference TRBV14 and TRBJ1-6, reads EAGVTQFPSHSVIEKGQTVTLRCDPISGHDNLYWYRRVMGKEIKFLLHFVKESKQDESGMPNNRFLAERTGGTYSTLKVQPAELEDSGVYFCASSHTPEGSYNSPLHFGNGTRLTVT.

This chain uses TRBV5-1 with TRBJ2-7, with D maybe TRBD1 (6 bases). This CDR3 comprises 14 residues. The germline V gene encodes CDR1 SGHRS and CDR2 YFSETQ. Trimming cost V 4 bases and J 0 bases, with 11 bases left between them. CDR3 protein: CASSPGQPSYEQYF. The CDR3 coding sequence is TGCGCCAGCAGCCCTGGACAGCCCTCCTACGAGCAGTACTTC.

The V and J genes are TRBV19 and TRBJ1-2; 7 bases line up with TRBD1. The CDR3 has 15 residues. After removal of 2 bases from V and 4 bases from J, the junction contained 7 bases not matched to a gene. The V gene's germline CDR1 is LNHDA and CDR2 SQIVND (reference sequence). CDR3 in DNA: TGTGCCAGTAGTATACCCGGACAGGCGGGCTATGGCTACACCTTC. Encoded protein: CASSIPGQAGYGYTF.

The chain couples TRBV6-6 to TRBJ1-1, with D unclear. The length of the CDR3 is 15 residues. V was cut by 0 bases and J by 1 base, with 9 bases left in between. Germline assignment: CDR1 MNHNY and CDR2 SVGAGI (reference sequence). In DNA form, the CDR3 reads TGTGCCAGCAGTTACTCGTCCGGAGGGAACACTGAAGCTTTCTTT. It translates to CASSYSSGGNTEAFF.

The chain employs TRBV20-1 and TRBJ1-5; TRBD1 matches at 7 bases. Germline CDR1 is DFQATT and CDR2 is SNEGSKA (reference sequence). V trimming: 3 bases; J trimming: 5 bases; junction bases outside the gene matches: 4. This CDR3 contains 13 residues. The CDR3 nucleotides read TGCAGTGCTAGGGGCGACAGGGATCAGCCCCAGCATTTT. It translates to CSARGDRDQPQHF.

This clonotype was seen a single time. The V and J genes are TRBV24-1 and TRBJ1-1, with 9 bases lining up with TRBD1. V lost 4 bases, J lost 0 bases, and 5 bases stayed unmatched. CDR3 length: 16 amino acids. The germline CDR1 and CDR2 sequences are KGHDR and SFDVKD. CDR3 DNA sequence: TGTGCCACCAGTGACGGGACAGGGACTATGAACACTGAAGCTTTCTTT. Protein sequence: CATSDGTGTMNTEAFF.

The chain recombines TRBV20-1 with TRBJ2-7; possibly TRBD2 for D (6 bases). The germline V gene encodes CDR1 DFQATT and CDR2 SNEGSKA (reference sequence). Trimming took off 4 bases at V and 4 bases at J, with 11 bases between the two ends. CDR3 length: 12 amino acids. The CDR3 sequence: CSATGGTYEQYF. In nucleotides, the CDR3 is TGCAGTGCTACCGGGGGAACTTACGAGCAGTACTTC.

The V gene is TRBV7-2, the J gene TRBJ2-2; no definite D call. CDR1 is SGHTA, CDR2 FQGNSA, per germline. The V and J ends lost 5 bases and 1 base respectively, with 14 bases between them. This CDR3 has 16 amino acids. The CDR3 sequence is CASSNRIDGNTGELFF. Here the CDR3 DNA reads TGTGCCAGCAGCAACCGAATCGACGGGAACACCGGGGAGCTGTTTTTT. Filled out from reference TRBV7-2 and TRBJ2-2, the complete variable domain reads GAGVSQSPSNKVTEKGKDVELRCDPISGHTALYWYRQSLGQGLEFLIYFQGNSAPDKSGLPSDRFSAERTGGSVSTLTIQRTQQEDSAVYLCASSNRIDGNTGELFFGEGSRLTVL.

The chain is built from TRBV29-1 and TRBJ1-1; no reliable D call. Looked up from germline, CDR1 is SQVTM and CDR2 is ANQGSEA. CDR3 size: 12 residues. V gave up 6 bases and J gave up 1 base, with 9 bases separating them. The CDR3 region has the DNA TGCAGCGTCGCCGGTGGGAACACTGAAGCTTTCTTT. Translating gives CSVAGGNTEAFF.

This clonotype was seen once. This sequence joins TRBV29-1 and TRBJ1-2, with unresolved D. This CDR3 contains 13 residues. The V end was cut by 4 bases, the J end by 8 bases, with 17 bases between. The germline V gene has CDR1 SQVTM and CDR2 ANQGSEA. The CDR3 DNA sequence: TGCAGCGTTGTGGGTTGGGAGGGAGCGGGCTACACCTTC. Translated: CSVVGWEGAGYTF.

The rearrangement uses TRBV6-6 and TRBJ1-5, with TRBD1 as a possible D gene (5 bases). Trimming removed 6 bases from V and 3 bases from J, with 12 bases in between. Germline CDR1 is MNHNY and CDR2 is SVGAGI (reference sequence). The CDR3 is made up of 14 amino acids. The DNA for the CDR3 is TGTGCCAGCAGGGAGGCAGGGAACAATCAGCCCCAGCATTTT. Protein product: CASREAGNNQPQHF.

The chain has TRBV7-9 and TRBJ1-5; TRBD1 agrees at 8 bases. Looked up from germline, CDR1 is SEHNR and CDR2 is FQNEAQ (reference sequence). The V segment lost 4 bases and the J segment 4 bases; nucleotides outside the gene matches: 3. The length of the CDR3 is 14 residues. CDR3 sequence (DNA): TGTGCCAGCAGCTCGGGACAGGTGAATCAGCCCCAGCATTTT. Its translation is CASSSGQVNQPQHF.

This chain links TRBV2 with TRBJ2-7, with a possible D match to TRBD2 (5 bases). CDR1 is SNHLY, CDR2 FYNNEI, per germline. Trimming cost V 6 bases and J 4 bases, with 31 bases left between them. The CDR3 loop spans 19 amino acids. The CDR3 DNA is TGTGCCAGCAGCGCCATAAACCCTTTAGGGAGAAGAATCGTTTACGAGCAGTACTTC. Its protein product is CASSAINPLGRRIVYEQYF.

V gene TRBV3-1 combines with J gene TRBJ2-3; 8 nucleotides match TRBD2. V dropped 4 bases and J dropped 5; count of bases not matched to a gene: 2. CDR1 is LGHDT and CDR2 is YNNKEL in the germline V gene (reference sequence). This CDR3 comprises 13 residues. The CDR3 loop reads CASSRTSLDTQYF. DNA for the CDR3: TGTGCCAGCAGCCGGACTAGCTTAGATACGCAGTATTTT.

The chain uses TRBV28 and TRBJ2-1; D ambiguous. With 5 bases removed from V and 8 bases from J, the gap between germline ends came to 10 bases. Germline V gives CDR1 MDHEN, CDR2 SYDVKM. The CDR3 has 12 residues. The CDR3 is CASSEHQDEQFF. The DNA for the CDR3 is TGTGCCAGCAGTGAACATCAAGATGAGCAGTTCTTC.

This clonotype was observed a single time. J is TRBJ1-2 and V is TRBV9; tentative D call: TRBD1 (5 bases). CDR3 length: 14 residues. Germline values: CDR1 SGDLS, CDR2 YYNGEE. The germline V and J ends were trimmed by 3 bases and 0 bases, with 9 bases remaining between them. The CDR3 loop is CASSEGPPNYGYTF. The CDR3 nucleotides read TGTGCCAGCAGCGAGGGACCTCCTAACTATGGCTACACCTTC.

V and J are TRBV4-1 and TRBJ1-5; D unclear. Trimming removed 0 bases at V and 4 bases at J, with 4 bases between. Per the germline V gene, CDR1 is MGHRA and CDR2 is YSYEKL. The CDR3 runs to 13 residues. The CDR3, as DNA: TGCGCCAGCAGCCAAGACGGTAATCAGCCCCAGCATTTT. This gives the protein CASSQDGNQPQHF.